The rows below give T cell receptor beta chains drawn from one sample of a study of OX40 agonist ivuxolimab in advanced cancers. The protocol was immunoSEQ multiplex PCR, while the TCRdb copy is restricted to in-frame clones and leaves out a portion. The table has approximately 19,000 clones, approximately 80% seen once; the top ten hold under 55%. The sample in question was CD4+ or CD8+ T cells sorted from blood, obtained in a trial of the OX40 agonist ivuxolimab. The receptors stem from an adult with an advanced solid tumor such as melanoma, head and neck, liver or kidney cancer. Both conserved end residues are part of each CDR3. The order of the fields is D gene, V gene, J gene, clone size, CDR3 protein, CDR3 DNA. D genes are given only for firm matches. A row's size may be missing; if present it is once, few, many or a size class.

>-|TRBV5-4|TRBJ2-4|-
CASSEGPGENIQYF
TGTGCCAGCAGCGAGGGACCAGGGGAAAACATTCAGTACTTC
>TRBD2|TRBV5-1|TRBJ2-1|-
CASSLGLAGRYNEQFF
TGCGCCAGCAGCTTGGGGTTAGCGGGACGATACAATGAGCAGTTCTTC
>-|TRBV7-9|TRBJ1-4|-
CASSPPGVDNEKLFF
TGTGCCAGCAGCCCCCCGGGGGTAGATAATGAAAAACTGTTTTTT
>-|TRBV5-6|TRBJ2-3|-
CASSLVGGESDTQYF
TGTGCCAGCAGCTTGGTAGGCGGAGAATCAGATACGCAGTATTTT
>TRBD2|TRBV27|TRBJ2-1|-
CASSSPFAGGVNEQFF
TGTGCCAGCAGTTCCCCATTCGCGGGAGGTGTCAATGAGCAGTTCTTC
>TRBD2|TRBV6-6|TRBJ2-7|-
CASSYGGGAYEQYF
TGTGCCAGCAGTTACGGCGGGGGGGCCTACGAGCAGTACTTC
>-|TRBV12-1|TRBJ2-1|-
CASSCPGLEYNEQFF
TGTGCCAGCAGCTGCCCGGGACTAGAATACAATGAGCAGTTCTTC
>TRBD1|TRBV14|TRBJ1-4|-
CASSQRDRADEKLFF
TGTGCCAGCAGCCAAAGAGACAGGGCCGACGAAAAACTGTTTTTT
>TRBD1|TRBV4-3|TRBJ2-7|-
CASSQGAAGQGARRYEQYF
TGCGCCAGCAGCCAAGGGGCCGCAGGGCAGGGGGCGAGAAGGTACGAGCAGTACTTC
>-|TRBV4-1|TRBJ2-1|-
CASSQEKGNNEQFF
TGCGCCAGCAGCCAAGAGAAGGGGAACAATGAGCAGTTCTTC
>TRBD2|TRBV9|TRBJ2-7|-
CASSATSGSSYEQYF
TGTGCCAGCAGCGCTACTAGCGGGAGCTCCTACGAGCAGTACTTC
>-|TRBV7-2|TRBJ2-5|-
CASSPDGGPQETQYF
TGTGCCAGCAGCCCCGATGGGGGTCCCCAAGAGACCCAGTACTTC
>TRBD2|TRBV6-1|TRBJ2-1|once
CASSETSGPPYNEQFF
TGTGCCAGCAGTGAGACTAGCGGGCCACCCTACAATGAGCAGTTCTTC
>TRBD2|TRBV12-5|TRBJ2-5|-
CASGLLSSGSQETQYF
TGTGCTAGTGGTTTGTTGTCTAGCGGGTCCCAAGAGACCCAGTACTTC
>TRBD1|TRBV19|TRBJ2-5|-
CASSRDRGYRETQYF
TGTGCCAGTAGTCGGGACAGGGGGTACCGGGAGACCCAGTACTTC
>TRBD1|TRBV5-6|TRBJ1-4|-
CASSHGTGGAEKLFF
TGTGCCAGCAGCCATGGGACAGGGGGCGCGGAAAAACTGTTTTTT
>TRBD2|TRBV4-2|TRBJ2-1|-
CASSHLRTSGRVNEQFF
TGTGCCAGCAGCCACCTAAGAACTAGCGGGAGGGTTAATGAGCAGTTCTTC
>-|TRBV19|TRBJ2-2|few
CASSSIWGNTGELFF
TGTGCCAGTAGCTCGATCTGGGGGAACACCGGGGAGCTGTTTTTT
>-|TRBV5-1|TRBJ1-2|once
CASSYTGRSGGYTF
TGCGCCAGCAGCTACACCGGGAGATCGGGAGGCTACACCTTC
>-|TRBV7-3|TRBJ2-6|-
CASSLGLTSGANVLTF
TGTGCCAGCAGCTTAGGGTTGACTTCTGGGGCCAACGTCCTGACTTTC
>TRBD1|TRBV2|TRBJ1-5|-
CASSDFGQGVQPQHF
TGTGCCAGCAGTGACTTCGGACAGGGGGTTCAGCCCCAGCATTTT
>TRBD1|TRBV4-2|TRBJ2-5|medium-sized
CASSQDREGAKTQYF
TGTGCCAGCAGCCAAGATCGCGAGGGGGCGAAGACCCAGTACTTC
>TRBD1|TRBV14|TRBJ2-7|-
CASSPGTGAEEQYF
TGTGCCAGCAGCCCCGGGACAGGGGCGGAGGAGCAGTACTTC
>-|TRBV7-9|TRBJ2-7|-
CASSQNRDALGMAYEQYF
TGTGCCAGCAGCCAAAATCGGGACGCACTGGGGATGGCCTACGAGCAGTACTTC
>-|TRBV11-3|TRBJ2-2|-
CASSYRDTGELFF
TGTGCCAGCAGCTACCGGGACACCGGGGAGCTGTTTTTT
>-|TRBV5-6|TRBJ2-7|-
CASSRGGAREQYF
TGTGCCAGCAGCCGCGGCGGGGCCCGGGAGCAGTACTTC
>TRBD1|TRBV7-8|TRBJ2-6|few
CASEGGTGEGANVLTF
TGTGCCAGCGAGGGAGGGACAGGGGAAGGGGCCAACGTCCTGACTTTC
>-|TRBV11-2|TRBJ2-1|-
CASRRTSYNEQFF
TGTGCCAGCCGGAGGACGTCCTACAATGAGCAGTTCTTC
>-|TRBV7-2|TRBJ1-2|-
CASSSTDSSQRGGYTF
TGTGCCAGCAGCTCGACAGATTCAAGCCAACGCGGTGGCTACACCTTC
>TRBD1|TRBV27|TRBJ2-7|-
CASSLSWGDRSYEQYF
TGTGCCAGCAGTTTGTCGTGGGGGGACAGGTCCTACGAGCAGTACTTC
>-|TRBV9|TRBJ2-3|-
CASSPNPTDTQYF
TGTGCCAGCAGCCCCAACCCCACAGATACGCAGTATTTT
>-|TRBV19|TRBJ1-4|-
CASRDVRAPHEKLFF
TGTGCCAGTAGAGACGTACGGGCACCACATGAAAAACTGTTTTTT
>-|TRBV5-5|TRBJ2-3|-
CASSLLGTDTQYF
TGTGCCAGCAGCTTGCTGGGCACAGATACGCAGTATTTT
>-|TRBV5-6|TRBJ2-1|few
CASSFDRYTYNEQFF
TGTGCCAGCAGCTTTGACAGATATACCTACAATGAGCAGTTCTTC
>-|TRBV11-2|TRBJ2-3|-
CASSLDLTDTQYF
TGTGCCAGCAGCTTAGACCTCACAGATACGCAGTATTTT
>-|TRBV19|TRBJ1-1|medium-sized
CASSDWTDTEAFF
TGTGCCAGTAGTGACTGGACGGACACTGAAGCTTTCTTT
>-|TRBV6-1|TRBJ1-5|-
CASSTQGNQPQHF
TGTGCCAGCAGTACACAGGGTAACCAGCCCCAGCATTTT
>TRBD1|TRBV27|TRBJ1-1|-
CASKGQGTEAFF
TGTGCCAGCAAAGGACAGGGGACTGAAGCTTTCTTT
>TRBD1|TRBV28|TRBJ1-5|few
CAGGGGAGNQPQHF
TGTGCCGGCGGAGGGGGCGCGGGCAATCAGCCCCAGCATTTT